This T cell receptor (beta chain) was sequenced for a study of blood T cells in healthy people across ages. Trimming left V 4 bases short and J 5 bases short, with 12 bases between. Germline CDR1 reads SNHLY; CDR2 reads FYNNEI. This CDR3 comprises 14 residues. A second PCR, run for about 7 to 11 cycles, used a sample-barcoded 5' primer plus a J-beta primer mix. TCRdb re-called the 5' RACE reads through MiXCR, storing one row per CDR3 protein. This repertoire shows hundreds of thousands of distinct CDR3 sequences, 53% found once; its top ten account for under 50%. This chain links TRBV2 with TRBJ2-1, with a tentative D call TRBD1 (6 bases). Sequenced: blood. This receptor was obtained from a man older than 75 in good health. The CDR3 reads CASSVQGRDNEQFF. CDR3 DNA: TGTGCCAGCAGTGTACAGGGCCGGGACAATGAGCAGTTCTTC. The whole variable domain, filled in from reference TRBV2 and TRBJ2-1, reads EPEVTQTPSHQVTQMGQEVILRCVPISNHLYFYWYRQILGQKVEFLVSFYNNEISEKSEIFDDQFSVERPDGSNFTLKIRSTKLEDSAMYFCASSVQGRDNEQFFGPGTRLTVL.